This TCR beta chain originates from a study of identical twins. One entry per CDR3 protein, called by TCRdb with MiXCR from the 5' RACE reads. Seen here are about 890,000 distinct CDR3 sequences, around 12% observed once, and the top ten hold under 2%. V gave up 4 bases and J gave up 0 bases; unmatched junction bases: 8. This CDR3 has 16 amino acids. From germline, CDR1 is SEHNR and CDR2 FQNEAQ (reference sequence). The same data also contributed to another study, on yellow fever vaccine responses in identical twins.

The chain couples TRBV7-9 to TRBJ1-1, with 7 bases lining up with TRBD1. Specimen: PBMCs. The receptor comes from a woman aged 18-29 years in good health. The CDR3 nucleotides are TGTGCCAGCAGCTCGACAGGGTTAGGCATGAACACTGAAGCTTTCTTT. The encoded protein is CASSSTGLGMNTEAFF.